Each of the 19 T cell receptor beta chains below was sequenced from the same sample in a study of PD-1 blockade in mismatch repair-deficient tumors. Sequencing was performed with immunoSEQ multiplex PCR; in TCRdb, only in-frame clones are kept and a portion is missing. The data hold under 95,000 clones, with approximately 78% observed a single time. The material was peripheral blood, obtained 44 weeks after starting pembrolizumab. All receptors derive from an adult with mismatch repair-deficient cancer.

V and J are TRBV6-5 and TRBJ1-1; possible D gene TRBD1, 5 bases. This CDR3 contains 16 residues. Germline V gene data show CDR1 as MNHEY and CDR2 as SVGAGI. With 1 base removed from V and 1 base from J, the gap between germline ends came to 13 bases. CDR3 in amino acids: CASSYWRGSSNTEAFF. The CDR3 DNA reads TGTGCCAGCAGTTACTGGAGGGGCTCATCGAACACTGAAGCTTTCTTT.

The V call is TRBV6-5, the J call TRBJ2-1; TRBD2 is a possible D gene (6 bases). This CDR3 comprises 12 residues. V was shortened by 9 bases and J by 4 bases, with 10 bases between the two germline ends. Germline CDR1 reads MNHEY; CDR2 reads SVGAGI. In DNA, the CDR3 is TGTGCCAGTCTAGCGTTGTACAATGAGCAGTTCTTC. Translating it yields CASLALYNEQFF.

V usage is TRBV7-2 and J usage is TRBJ1-2, with TRBD1 matching over 7 bases. Germline loops: CDR1 SGHTA, CDR2 FQGNSA. This CDR3 is 15 amino acids long. The V and J ends lost 4 bases and 7 bases, in that order; junction bases with no gene match: 12. The CDR3 region has the DNA TGTGCCAGCAGCTGGGGACAGCCCTATGCTGGTGGCTACACCTTC. Translation gives CASSWGQPYAGGYTF.

V gene TRBV29-1 combines with J gene TRBJ2-3; 7 positions match TRBD1. The CDR3 consists of 14 residues. J gave up 4 bases and V 7 bases, and 11 bases lay outside the gene matches. The germline V gene has CDR1 SQVTM and CDR2 ANQGSEA. CDR3 DNA: TGCAGCGGGCGGACTTACAGGGGTGCAGATACGCAGTATTTT. It codes for CSGRTYRGADTQYF.

The chain is built from TRBV7-3 and TRBJ2-3; D not resolved. The CDR3 extends over 13 amino acids. V was cut by 6 bases and J by 8 bases, with 15 bases left in between. The germline V gene encodes CDR1 SGHTA and CDR2 FQGTGA. Here the CDR3 reads CASRSRAHGTQYF. For the CDR3, the DNA is TGTGCCAGCAGATCCCGGGCCCACGGTACGCAGTATTTT.

V is TRBV11-3 and J is TRBJ2-1; 8 bases agree with TRBD2. This CDR3 is 16 amino acids long. The J segment lost 9 bases and the V segment lost 1 base, leaving 11 bases of the junction unmatched. The germline CDR1 and CDR2 sequences are SGHNT and YENEEA. This chain's CDR3 is CASSLGRSGRVGEQFF. CDR3 DNA sequence: TGTGCCAGCAGCTTAGGGCGCAGCGGGAGAGTCGGTGAGCAGTTCTTC.

The V gene is TRBV6-6, the J gene TRBJ2-5; 7 nucleotides align to TRBD2. The J segment lost 5 bases and the V segment lost 0 bases, leaving 6 bases of the junction unmatched. This CDR3 spans 15 amino acids. Germline loops: CDR1 MNHNY, CDR2 SVGAGI (reference sequence). CDR3 nucleotide sequence: TGTGCCAGCAGTTACTCAGAGCGGGGACGGGAGACCCAGTACTTC. Amino acids: CASSYSERGRETQYF.

The rearrangement uses TRBV2 and TRBJ2-1; D is unresolved. The length of the CDR3 is 11 residues. Germline assignment: CDR1 SNHLY and CDR2 FYNNEI. Trimming shortened V by 8 bases and J by 4 bases, and 6 bases separated the two germline ends. CDR3 nucleotides: TGTGCCAGCTCACCTTACAATGAGCAGTTCTTC. Protein product: CASSPYNEQFF.

The chain joins TRBV27 to TRBJ1-1; D call uncertain. Trimming pared 3 bases from V and 9 bases from J, leaving 11 bases between. CDR3 size: 12 residues. Germline assignment: CDR1 MNHEY and CDR2 SMNVEV (reference sequence). Here the CDR3 reads CASSFIGDQAFF. CDR3 nucleotides: TGTGCCAGCAGTTTTATCGGGGATCAAGCTTTCTTT.

The table lists this clone with a count of one. The genes are TRBV28 and TRBJ2-7, with TRBD2 matching 7 bases. The CDR3 loop spans 14 amino acids. In germline, CDR1 is MDHEN, CDR2 SYDVKM. With 3 bases clipped from V and 0 bases from J, the junction kept 2 bases outside the gene matches. The CDR3 spells CASSLGGSSYEQYF. The CDR3 DNA follows: TGTGCCAGCAGTTTGGGAGGGAGCTCCTACGAGCAGTACTTC.

V usage is TRBV10-2 and J usage is TRBJ2-3; D is perhaps TRBD1 or TRBD2 (5 bases each). Germline V gene data show CDR1 as WSHSY and CDR2 as SAAADI. The CDR3 spans 16 residues. V lost 6 bases and J lost 1, with 17 bases in between. CDR3 region: CASRDLTGPGTDTQYF. DNA of the CDR3: TGCGCCAGCAGGGACCTCACGGGGCCAGGCACAGATACGCAGTATTTT.

This clone showed up just a few times. V and J are TRBV5-1 and TRBJ2-2; possibly TRBD2 for D (5 bases). Germline-derived CDR1 and CDR2 are SGHRS and YFSETQ. This CDR3 region has 16 residues. The ends were cut back, 4 bases at V and 3 bases at J, with 16 bases in the middle. The CDR3 DNA follows: TGCGCCAGCAGCCTTAGACTCGACGGGGACACCGGGGAGCTGTTTTTT. It is translated as CASSLRLDGDTGELFF. Using reference TRBV5-1 and TRBJ2-2 for the parts outside the CDR3, the full variable domain is KAGVTQTPRYLIKTRGQQVTLSCSPISGHRSVSWYQQTPGQGLQFLFEYFSETQRNKGNFPGRFSGRQFSNSRSEMNVSTLELGDSALYLCASSLRLDGDTGELFFGEGSRLTVL.

This clone was found a few times. This chain connects TRBV11-2 to TRBJ2-7; D ambiguous. Germline lookup yields CDR1 SGHAT and CDR2 FQNNGV. V was cut by 4 bases and J by 0 bases, with 1 base left in between. CDR3 size: 11 residues. CDR3 residues: CASSSSYEQYF. As DNA, the CDR3 is TGTGCCAGCAGCTCCTCCTACGAGCAGTACTTC.

The chain uses TRBV5-4 and TRBJ2-7; tentatively, D is TRBD1 (6 bases). Germline loops: CDR1 SGHNT, CDR2 YYREEE (reference sequence). Trimming removed 0 bases from V and 1 base from J, with 8 bases in between. The CDR3 extends over 14 amino acids. The CDR3 is CASSLDRVSYEQYF. The CDR3 region has the DNA TGTGCCAGCAGCTTGGACAGGGTTTCCTACGAGCAGTACTTC.

The gene calls are TRBV6-1 and TRBJ2-3; 7 bases are shared with TRBD2. J gave up 0 bases and V 11 bases, and 11 bases lay outside the gene matches. This CDR3 has 15 residues. Germline V gene sequence: CDR1 MNHNS, CDR2 SASEGT. This CDR3 is CAALVVGGSTDTQYF. CDR3 DNA: TGTGCCGCCCTAGTCGTGGGAGGGAGCACAGATACGCAGTATTTT.

V is TRBV6-5 and J is TRBJ2-5; 9 nucleotides match TRBD1. Trimming at V came to 1 base and at J to 4 bases, leaving 4 bases not matched to a gene. This CDR3 contains 15 residues. CDR1 MNHEY and CDR2 SVGAGI come from the germline V gene. The CDR3 loop reads CASSYFGDRVETQYF. The CDR3 DNA reads TGTGCCAGCAGTTACTTTGGGGACAGGGTAGAGACCCAGTACTTC.

Notes on this clone: Other nucleotide sequences in the sample specify the same CDR3. The chain combines TRBV7-3 with TRBJ2-3; 9 nucleotides line up with TRBD2. Per germline, CDR1 SGHTA and CDR2 FQGTGA. Losses at the gene ends were 3 bases for V and 3 bases for J; bases not matched to a gene: 4. This CDR3 is 15 amino acids long. CDR3: CASSLTSGETDTQYF. The DNA of the CDR3 is TGTGCCAGCAGCTTGACTAGCGGAGAGACAGATACGCAGTATTTT.

This clone was detected only once. The rearrangement uses TRBV7-9 and TRBJ2-7; D tentatively reads TRBD1 or TRBD2 (7 bases each). Germline V gene sequence: CDR1 SEHNR, CDR2 FQNEAQ (reference sequence). The CDR3 consists of 15 residues. Trimming left V 2 bases short and J 1 base short, with 12 bases between. The CDR3 DNA is TGTGCCAGCAGCTTACAGGGGGGGGCGTCCTACGAGCAGTACTTC. Translating gives CASSLQGGASYEQYF.

The count of this clone is one. This chain uses TRBV29-1 with TRBJ1-1; a weak D match, TRBD1 (5 bases). Trimming removed 4 bases at V and 5 bases at J, with 5 bases between. Per the germline V gene, CDR1 is SQVTM and CDR2 is ANQGSEA. This CDR3 spans 10 amino acids. The DNA of the CDR3 is TGCAGCGTTGCAGGGACTGAAGCTTTCTTT. Amino acid sequence: CSVAGTEAFF.